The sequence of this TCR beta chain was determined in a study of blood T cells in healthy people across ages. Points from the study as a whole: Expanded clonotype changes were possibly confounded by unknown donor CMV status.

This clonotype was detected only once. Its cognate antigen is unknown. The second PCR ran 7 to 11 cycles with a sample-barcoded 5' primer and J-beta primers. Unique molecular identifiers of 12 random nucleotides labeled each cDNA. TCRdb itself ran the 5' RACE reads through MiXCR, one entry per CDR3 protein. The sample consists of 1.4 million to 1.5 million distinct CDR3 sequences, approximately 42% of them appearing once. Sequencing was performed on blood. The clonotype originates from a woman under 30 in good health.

In DNA, the CDR3 is TGTGCCAGCAGAGTCAGCGATAGCACAGATACGCAGTATTTT. Its translation is CASRVSDSTDTQYF. The chain recombines TRBV12-3 or TRBV12-4 with TRBJ2-3, with no clear D. The CDR3 is 14 residues long. V lost 6 bases to trimming and J lost 0 bases, with 10 bases between them.